This is a list of T cell receptor beta chains from one sample in a study of graft-versus-host responses after intestinal transplantation. The method was immunoSEQ multiplex PCR; TCRdb's version includes in-frame clones alone and lacks a portion of them. This sample has 90,000 to 150,000 clones; approximately 95% occur once, and the top ten carry over 2.5%. Their antigens are not known. The starting material was unstimulated CD8+ T cells sorted from spleen or lymph node cells, obtained before intestinal transplant. Receptors were obtained from a human donor who received an intestinal transplant. CDR3s include the opening cysteine and the closing phenylalanine or tryptophan. Each record gives: J gene, clone size, V gene, D gene, CDR3 protein, CDR3 DNA. D genes are given only for firm matches. The size field is filled for only some rows; it gives once, few, many or a size class.

TRBJ2-1 NA TRBV29-1 NA CSVERVNEQFF TGCAGCGTTGAGAGGGTGAATGAGCAGTTCTTC
TRBJ2-7 once TRBV19 NA CASSIVSGSYEQYF TGTGCCAGTAGTATAGTATCAGGGAGCTACGAGCAGTACTTC
TRBJ1-3 NA TRBV28 NA CASSYQPISGNTIYF TGTGCCAGCAGTTATCAGCCTATCTCTGGAAACACCATATATTTT
TRBJ2-7 NA TRBV29-1 TRBD2 CSVRSGSGDYEQYF TGCAGCGTCCGTAGCGGGAGTGGGGACTACGAGCAGTACTTC
TRBJ1-5 once TRBV4-1 NA CASRPTGSNQPQHF TGCGCCAGCAGACCCACAGGGTCCAATCAGCCCCAGCATTTT
TRBJ2-2 NA TRBV28 NA CASSRGNTGELFF TGTGCCAGCAGTCGCGGCAACACCGGGGAGCTGTTTTTT
TRBJ2-7 NA TRBV9 TRBD2 CASSVEGSGRFPYEQYF TGTGCCAGCAGCGTAGAAGGAAGCGGGAGATTCCCCTACGAGCAGTACTTC
TRBJ2-7 NA TRBV7-8 NA CASSSDRPYEQYF TGTGCCAGCAGCTCCGACAGGCCTTACGAGCAGTACTTC
TRBJ2-5 NA TRBV4-1 TRBD1 CASSRLGQPQETQYF TGCGCCAGCAGCCGCTTGGGACAGCCTCAAGAGACCCAGTACTTC
TRBJ2-7 once TRBV4-1 NA CASSQELTLGYEQYF TGCGCCAGCAGCCAAGAATTGACCCTAGGGTACGAGCAGTACTTC
TRBJ2-5 NA TRBV5-7 NA CASSLRLGPETQYF TGTGCCAGCAGCTTGAGACTAGGCCCAGAGACCCAGTACTTC
TRBJ2-7 NA TRBV6-5 NA CASSYGFEQYF TGTGCCAGCAGTTACGGGTTCGAGCAGTACTTC
TRBJ1-5 NA TRBV18 NA CASSLRPGRQHF TGTGCCAGCTCCCTCAGACCGGGACGCCAGCATTTT
TRBJ2-5 NA TRBV7-9 TRBD1 CASSLRQGVQETQYF TGTGCCAGCAGCCTTCGACAGGGGGTCCAAGAGACCCAGTACTTC
TRBJ2-1 NA TRBV9 NA CASSVAEWGDEQFF TGTGCCAGCAGCGTAGCGGAATGGGGAGACGAGCAGTTCTTC
TRBJ1-1 NA TRBV5-1 NA CASSFQAGPDEAFF TGCGCCAGCAGCTTTCAAGCCGGGCCTGATGAAGCTTTCTTT
TRBJ2-5 few TRBV27 NA CASSLGVTQYF TGTGCCAGCAGTTTAGGGGTGACCCAGTACTTC
TRBJ2-7 NA TRBV7-2 TRBD1 CASSPTGVEQYF TGTGCCAGCAGCCCCACAGGGGTAGAGCAGTACTTC
TRBJ2-7 NA TRBV6-5 NA CASSESTPYEQYF TGTGCCAGCAGTGAATCGACCCCCTACGAGCAGTACTTC
TRBJ2-7 NA TRBV6-1 NA CASSEAGTDYEQYF TGTGCCAGCAGTGAAGCGGGGACGGATTACGAGCAGTACTTC
TRBJ2-1 NA TRBV4-1 TRBD2 CASSSRLATNEQFF TGCGCCAGCAGCTCCCGACTAGCGACCAATGAGCAGTTCTTC
TRBJ2-1 NA TRBV9 NA CASTVGVSSYNEQFF TGTGCCAGCACCGTCGGGGTTAGCTCCTACAATGAGCAGTTCTTC
TRBJ1-1 NA TRBV28 NA CASSLGRTEAFF TGTGCCAGCAGTTTGGGTAGGACTGAAGCTTTCTTT
TRBJ2-1 NA TRBV27 NA CASSILPGHNEQFF TGTGCCAGCAGTATATTGCCGGGCCACAATGAGCAGTTCTTC
TRBJ1-2 NA TRBV30 NA CAWSTKDYTF TGTGCCTGGTCAACCAAAGACTACACCTTC
TRBJ1-4 NA TRBV2 NA CASSDSGRRATNEKLFF TGTGCCAGCAGTGATTCGGGGCGTCGTGCAACTAATGAAAAACTGTTTTTT
TRBJ2-1 NA TRBV6-5 TRBD1 CASSYSQGAGNEQFF TGTGCCAGCAGTTACTCACAGGGGGCAGGTAATGAGCAGTTCTTC
TRBJ2-5 once TRBV7-9 NA CASSPREGGVRKTQYF TGTGCCAGCAGCCCCCGCGAGGGGGGGGTTCGGAAGACCCAGTACTTC
TRBJ2-7 NA TRBV6-5 NA CASSKAPSPYEQYF TGTGCCAGCAGTAAGGCACCATCGCCATACGAGCAGTACTTC
TRBJ1-2 NA TRBV19 NA CASSARFYGYTF TGTGCCAGTAGTGCCAGGTTTTATGGCTACACCTTC
TRBJ2-7 NA TRBV4-1 NA CASSQEVDGTPTYEQYF TGCGCCAGCAGCCAAGAAGTTGACGGCACACCTACCTACGAGCAGTACTTC
TRBJ2-7 NA TRBV4-3 TRBD2 CASSQDSSGESYEQYF TGCGCCAGCAGCCAAGATTCTAGCGGAGAATCCTACGAGCAGTACTTC
TRBJ1-4 NA TRBV4-2 NA CASSPSGVNEKLFF TGTGCCAGCAGCCCATCAGGAGTTAATGAAAAACTGTTTTTT
TRBJ2-1 NA TRBV5-1 NA CASSLDRASSYNEQFF TGCGCCAGCAGCTTGGATCGAGCCAGCTCCTACAATGAGCAGTTCTTC
TRBJ1-1 NA TRBV7-8 NA CASSSLSSNMNTEAFF TGTGCCAGCAGCTCTCTAAGCAGCAACATGAACACTGAAGCTTTCTTT
TRBJ2-1 NA TRBV9 NA CASSVSGIPHNEQFF TGTGCCAGCAGCGTATCCGGGATCCCACACAATGAGCAGTTCTTC
TRBJ2-3 NA TRBV28 NA CASSPHASTDTQYF TGTGCCAGCAGCCCGCATGCTAGCACAGATACGCAGTATTTT
TRBJ1-1 NA TRBV6-1 NA CASSPQDTEAFF TGTGCCAGCAGTCCACAGGACACTGAAGCTTTCTTT
TRBJ1-4 NA TRBV27 NA CASSFWGEKLFF TGTGCCAGCAGTTTTTGGGGAGAAAAACTGTTTTTT
TRBJ2-7 NA TRBV4-1 NA CASSQEAQGLYEQYF TGCGCCAGCAGCCAAGAGGCACAGGGTCTATACGAGCAGTACTTC
TRBJ2-1 NA TRBV7-3 NA CASSLNTGNEQFF TGTGCCAGCAGCTTAAATACCGGCAATGAGCAGTTCTTC
TRBJ1-1 NA TRBV6-5 NA CASSYSNTEAFF TGTGCCAGCAGTTACTCGAACACTGAAGCTTTCTTT
TRBJ2-5 NA TRBV30 NA CAWTRESQETQYF TGTGCCTGGACCAGGGAGAGTCAAGAGACCCAGTACTTC
TRBJ2-3 NA TRBV27 NA CASSLSGGSETHWDTQYF TGTGCCAGCAGTTTATCGGGCGGTAGCGAGACCCACTGGGATACGCAGTATTTT
TRBJ1-1 NA TRBV27 NA CASSLSGTQAEAFF TGTGCCAGCAGTTTGTCCGGGACACAGGCTGAAGCTTTCTTT
TRBJ2-5 NA TRBV5-4 NA CASSFIGQETQYF TGTGCCAGCAGCTTTATCGGGCAAGAGACCCAGTACTTC
TRBJ2-3 NA TRBV19 NA CASTFGRDTQYF TGTGCCAGTACCTTCGGGAGAGATACGCAGTATTTT